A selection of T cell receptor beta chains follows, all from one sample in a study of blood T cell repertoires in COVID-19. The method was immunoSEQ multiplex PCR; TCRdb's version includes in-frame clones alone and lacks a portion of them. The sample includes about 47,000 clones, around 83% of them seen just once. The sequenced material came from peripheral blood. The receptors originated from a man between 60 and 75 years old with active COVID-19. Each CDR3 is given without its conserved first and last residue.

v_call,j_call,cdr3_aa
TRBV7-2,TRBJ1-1,ASSLIPTANTEAF
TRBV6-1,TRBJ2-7,ASSELLPGQGAYEQY
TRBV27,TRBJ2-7,ASSFGGYEQY
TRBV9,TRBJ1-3,ASSVDEGSGNTIY
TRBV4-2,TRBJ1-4,ASSLVDSEKLF
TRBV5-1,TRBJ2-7,ASSSGIFGLAINYEQY
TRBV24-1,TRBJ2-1,ATSDLWTSSYNEQF
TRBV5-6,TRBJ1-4,ASSLGPRGLKEKLF
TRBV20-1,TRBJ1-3,SASSVGRGMGNTIY
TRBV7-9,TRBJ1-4,ASSHRQGAREKLF
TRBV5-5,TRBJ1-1,ASSLAGLVRMNTEAF
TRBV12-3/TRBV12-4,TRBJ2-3,ASSLESVGTQY
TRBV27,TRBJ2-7,ASSFEGSEQY
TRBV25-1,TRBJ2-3,ASSDSGGITDTQY
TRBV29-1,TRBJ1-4,SVQGVDEKLF
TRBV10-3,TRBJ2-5,AISPGTGGETQY
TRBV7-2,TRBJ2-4,ASSWRAGAQNIQY
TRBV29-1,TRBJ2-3,SAAWGGGTDTQY
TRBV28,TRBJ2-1,ASSLSRDRAYNEQF
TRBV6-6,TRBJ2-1,ASSPLGNTPPRF
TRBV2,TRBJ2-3,ASNLPDKKAGSSTDTQY
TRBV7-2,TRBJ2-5,ASSLAQTSGQETQY
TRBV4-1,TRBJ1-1,ASSPDGGLTEAF
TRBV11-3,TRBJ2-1,ASSSEKGVEYNNEQF
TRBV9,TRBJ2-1,ASSVALHLNYNEQF
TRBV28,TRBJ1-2,ASSFLTYRGYT
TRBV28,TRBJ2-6,ASSLSGGAGANVLT